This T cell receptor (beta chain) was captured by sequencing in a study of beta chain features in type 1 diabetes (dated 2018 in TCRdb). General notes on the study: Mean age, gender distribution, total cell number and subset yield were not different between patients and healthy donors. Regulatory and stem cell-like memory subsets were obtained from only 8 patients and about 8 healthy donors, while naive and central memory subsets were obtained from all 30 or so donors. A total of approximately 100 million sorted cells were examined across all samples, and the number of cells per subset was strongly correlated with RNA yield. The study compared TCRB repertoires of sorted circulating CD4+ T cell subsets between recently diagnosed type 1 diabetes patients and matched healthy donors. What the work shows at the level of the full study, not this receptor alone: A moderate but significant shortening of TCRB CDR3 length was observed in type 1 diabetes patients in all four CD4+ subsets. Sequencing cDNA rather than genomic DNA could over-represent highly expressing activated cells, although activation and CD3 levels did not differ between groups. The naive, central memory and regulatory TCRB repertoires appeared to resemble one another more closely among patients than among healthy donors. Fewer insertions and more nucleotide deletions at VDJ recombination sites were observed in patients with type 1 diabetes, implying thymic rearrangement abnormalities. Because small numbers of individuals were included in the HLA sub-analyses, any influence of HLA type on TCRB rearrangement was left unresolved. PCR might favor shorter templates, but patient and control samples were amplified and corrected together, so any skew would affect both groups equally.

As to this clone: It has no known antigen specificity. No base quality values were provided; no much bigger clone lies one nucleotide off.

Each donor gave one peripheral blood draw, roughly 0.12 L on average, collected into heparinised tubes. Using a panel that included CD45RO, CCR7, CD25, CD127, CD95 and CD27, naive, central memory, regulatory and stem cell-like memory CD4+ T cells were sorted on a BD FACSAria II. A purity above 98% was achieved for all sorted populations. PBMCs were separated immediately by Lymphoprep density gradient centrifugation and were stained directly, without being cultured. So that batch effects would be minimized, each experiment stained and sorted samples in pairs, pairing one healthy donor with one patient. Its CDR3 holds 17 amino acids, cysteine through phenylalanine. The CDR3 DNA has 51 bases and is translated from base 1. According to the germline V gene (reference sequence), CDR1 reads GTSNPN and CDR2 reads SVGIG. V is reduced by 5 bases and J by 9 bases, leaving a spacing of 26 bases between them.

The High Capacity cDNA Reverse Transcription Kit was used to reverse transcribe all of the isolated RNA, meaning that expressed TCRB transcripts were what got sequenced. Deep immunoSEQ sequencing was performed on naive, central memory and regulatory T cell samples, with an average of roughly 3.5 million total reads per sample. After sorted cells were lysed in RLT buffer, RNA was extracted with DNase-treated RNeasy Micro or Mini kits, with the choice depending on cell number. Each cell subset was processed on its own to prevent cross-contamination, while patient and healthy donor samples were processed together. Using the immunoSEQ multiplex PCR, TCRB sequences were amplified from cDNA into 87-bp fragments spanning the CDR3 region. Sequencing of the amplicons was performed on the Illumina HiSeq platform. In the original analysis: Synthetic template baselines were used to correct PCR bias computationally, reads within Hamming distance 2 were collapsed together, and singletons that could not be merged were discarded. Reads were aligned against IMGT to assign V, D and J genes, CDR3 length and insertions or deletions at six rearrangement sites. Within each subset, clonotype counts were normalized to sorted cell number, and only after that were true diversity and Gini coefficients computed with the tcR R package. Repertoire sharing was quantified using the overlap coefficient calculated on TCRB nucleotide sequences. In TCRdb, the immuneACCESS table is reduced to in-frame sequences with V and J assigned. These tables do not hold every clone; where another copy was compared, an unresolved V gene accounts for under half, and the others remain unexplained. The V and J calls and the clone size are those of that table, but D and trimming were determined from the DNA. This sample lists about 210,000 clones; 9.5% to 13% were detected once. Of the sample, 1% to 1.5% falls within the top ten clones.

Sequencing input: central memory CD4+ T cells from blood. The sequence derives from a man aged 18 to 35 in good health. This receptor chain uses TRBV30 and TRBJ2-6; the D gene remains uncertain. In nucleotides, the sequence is TGTGCCTGGGGGCCTTTGGGTCGCCTTTCTGAAAGCAACGTCCTGACTTTC. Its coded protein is CAWGPLGRLSESNVLTF.